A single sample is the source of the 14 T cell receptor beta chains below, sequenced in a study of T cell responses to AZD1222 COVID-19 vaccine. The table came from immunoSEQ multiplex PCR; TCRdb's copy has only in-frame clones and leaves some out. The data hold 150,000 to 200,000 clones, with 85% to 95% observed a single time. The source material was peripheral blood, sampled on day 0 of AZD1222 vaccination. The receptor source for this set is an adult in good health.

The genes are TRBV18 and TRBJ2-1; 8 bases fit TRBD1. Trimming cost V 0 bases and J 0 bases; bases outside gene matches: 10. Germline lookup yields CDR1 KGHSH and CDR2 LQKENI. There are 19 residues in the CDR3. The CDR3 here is CASSPPGQGWQSSYNEQFF. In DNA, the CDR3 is TGTGCCAGCTCACCACCAGGACAGGGCTGGCAGAGCTCCTACAATGAGCAGTTCTTC.

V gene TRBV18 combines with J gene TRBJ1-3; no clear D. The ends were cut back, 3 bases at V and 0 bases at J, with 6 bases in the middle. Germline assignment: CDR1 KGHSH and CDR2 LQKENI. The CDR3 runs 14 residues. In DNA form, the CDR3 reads TGTGCCAGCTCACCGGATATCTCTGGAAACACCATATATTTT. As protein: CASSPDISGNTIYF.

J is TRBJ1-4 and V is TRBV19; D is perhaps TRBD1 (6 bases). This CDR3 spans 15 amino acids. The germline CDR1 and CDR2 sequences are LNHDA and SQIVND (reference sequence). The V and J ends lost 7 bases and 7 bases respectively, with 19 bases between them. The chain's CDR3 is CASNTLGGTLEKLFF. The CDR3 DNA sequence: TGTGCCAGTAACACTCTCGGAGGGACACTTGAAAAACTGTTTTTT.

The DNA for the CDR3 is TGTGCCAGCAGCCAAGCAGATACGCAGTATTTT. Translated, it gives CASSQADTQYF. This sequence joins TRBV14 and TRBJ2-3, with D uncertain. The germline CDR1 and CDR2 sequences are SGHDN and FVKESK. V was trimmed by 1 base and J by 4 bases, leaving 0 bases between them. This CDR3 has 11 residues.

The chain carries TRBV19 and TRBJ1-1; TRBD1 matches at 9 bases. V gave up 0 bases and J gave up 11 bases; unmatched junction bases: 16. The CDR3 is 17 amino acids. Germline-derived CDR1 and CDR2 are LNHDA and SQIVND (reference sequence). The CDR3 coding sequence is TGTGCCAGTAGTATAGATGGGACAGGGAAAGGGGAAGGAGCGGCTTTCTTT. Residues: CASSIDGTGKGEGAAFF.

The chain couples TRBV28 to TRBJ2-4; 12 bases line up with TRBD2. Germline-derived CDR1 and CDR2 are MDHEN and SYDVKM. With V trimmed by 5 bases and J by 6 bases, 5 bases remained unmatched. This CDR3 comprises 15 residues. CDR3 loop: CASSDQGLAGNIQYF. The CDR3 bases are TGTGCCAGCAGTGACCAGGGACTAGCGGGAAACATTCAGTACTTC. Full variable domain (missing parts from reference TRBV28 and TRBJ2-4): DVKVTQSSRYLVKRTGEKVFLECVQDMDHENMFWYRQDPGLGLRLIYFSYDVKMKEKGDIPEGYSVSREKKERFSLILESASTNQTSMYLCASSDQGLAGNIQYFGAGTRLSVL.

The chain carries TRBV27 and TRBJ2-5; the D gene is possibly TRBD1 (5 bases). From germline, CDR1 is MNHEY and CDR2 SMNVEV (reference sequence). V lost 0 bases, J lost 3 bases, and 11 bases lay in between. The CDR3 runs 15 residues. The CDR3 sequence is CASSLSGVPEETQYF. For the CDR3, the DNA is TGTGCCAGCAGTTTATCAGGGGTCCCAGAAGAGACCCAGTACTTC.

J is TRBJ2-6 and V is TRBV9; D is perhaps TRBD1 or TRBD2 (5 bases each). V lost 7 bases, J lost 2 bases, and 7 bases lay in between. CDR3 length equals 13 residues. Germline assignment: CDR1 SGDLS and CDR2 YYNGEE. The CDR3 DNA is TGTGCCAGCGGGGGTGCTGGGGCCAACGTCCTGACTTTC. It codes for CASGGAGANVLTF.

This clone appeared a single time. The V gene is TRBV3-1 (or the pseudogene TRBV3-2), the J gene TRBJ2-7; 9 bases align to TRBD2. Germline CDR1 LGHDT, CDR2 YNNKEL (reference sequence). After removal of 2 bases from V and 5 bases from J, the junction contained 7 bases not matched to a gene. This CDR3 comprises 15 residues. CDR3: CASSQRGGRADEQYF. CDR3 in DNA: TGTGCCAGCAGCCAACGGGGCGGGAGGGCCGACGAGCAGTACTTC.

The CDR3 DNA reads TGCGCCAGCAGCCAAGGCAACAATCAGCCCCAGCATTTT. This sequence encodes CASSQGNNQPQHF. The chain uses TRBV4-3 and TRBJ1-5; D is ambiguous. The CDR3 length is 13 residues. With 1 base removed from V and 3 bases from J, the gap between germline ends came to 4 bases. The germline CDR1 and CDR2 sequences are LGHNA and YSLEER.

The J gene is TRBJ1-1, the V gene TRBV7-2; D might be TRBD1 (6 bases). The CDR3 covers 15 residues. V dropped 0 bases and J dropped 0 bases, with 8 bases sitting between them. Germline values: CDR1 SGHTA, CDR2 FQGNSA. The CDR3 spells CASSLAGGVNTEAFF. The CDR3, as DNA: TGTGCCAGCAGCTTAGCCGGGGGCGTGAACACTGAAGCTTTCTTT.

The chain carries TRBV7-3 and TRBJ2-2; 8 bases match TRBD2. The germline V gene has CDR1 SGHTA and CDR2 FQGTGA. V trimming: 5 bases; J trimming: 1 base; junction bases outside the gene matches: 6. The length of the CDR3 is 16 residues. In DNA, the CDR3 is TGTGCCAGCAGCCTGAGCGGGGGTCAGAACACCGGGGAGCTGTTTTTT. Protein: CASSLSGGQNTGELFF.

The CDR3 loop reads CASSVFAGDSYNEQFF. CDR3 DNA: TGTGCCAGCAGCGTTTTTGCGGGGGACTCCTACAATGAGCAGTTCTTC. V is TRBV9 and J is TRBJ2-1; 7 nucleotides align to TRBD2. Germline V gene lookup returns CDR1 SGDLS and CDR2 YYNGEE. The CDR3 totals 16 residues. V lost 2 bases, J lost 0 bases, and 5 bases stayed unmatched.

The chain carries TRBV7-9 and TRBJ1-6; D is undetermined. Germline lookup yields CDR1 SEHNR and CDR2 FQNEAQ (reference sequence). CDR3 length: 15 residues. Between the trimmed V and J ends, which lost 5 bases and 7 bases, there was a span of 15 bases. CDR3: CASSAPGVLNSPLHF. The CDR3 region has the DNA TGTGCCAGCAGCGCCCCCGGGGTTTTGAATTCACCCCTCCACTTT.